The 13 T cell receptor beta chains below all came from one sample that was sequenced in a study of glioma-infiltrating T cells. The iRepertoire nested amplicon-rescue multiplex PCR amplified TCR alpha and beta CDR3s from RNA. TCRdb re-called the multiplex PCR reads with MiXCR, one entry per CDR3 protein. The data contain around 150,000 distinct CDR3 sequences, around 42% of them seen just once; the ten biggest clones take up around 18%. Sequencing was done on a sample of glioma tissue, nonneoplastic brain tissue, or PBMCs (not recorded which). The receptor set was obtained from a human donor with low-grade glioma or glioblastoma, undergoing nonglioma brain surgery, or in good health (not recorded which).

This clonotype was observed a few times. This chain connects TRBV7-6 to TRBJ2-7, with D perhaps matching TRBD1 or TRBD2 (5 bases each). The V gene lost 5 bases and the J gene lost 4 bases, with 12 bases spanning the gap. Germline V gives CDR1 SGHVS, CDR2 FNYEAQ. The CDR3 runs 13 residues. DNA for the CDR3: TGTGCCAGCAGCGCCGGGGACGGGTACGAGCAGTACTTC. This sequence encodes CASSAGDGYEQYF.

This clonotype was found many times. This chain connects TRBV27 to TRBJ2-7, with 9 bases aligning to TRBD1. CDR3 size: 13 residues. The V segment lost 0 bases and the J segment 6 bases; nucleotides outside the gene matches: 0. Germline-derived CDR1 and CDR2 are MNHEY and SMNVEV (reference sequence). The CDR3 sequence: CASSLSTGGEQYF. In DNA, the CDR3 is TGTGCCAGCAGTTTATCGACAGGGGGCGAGCAGTACTTC.

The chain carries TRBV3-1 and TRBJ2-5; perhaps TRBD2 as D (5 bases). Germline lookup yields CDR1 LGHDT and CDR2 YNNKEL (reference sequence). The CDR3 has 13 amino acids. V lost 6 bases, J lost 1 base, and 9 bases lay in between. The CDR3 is CASRGEGQETQYF. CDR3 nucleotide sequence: TGTGCCAGCAGGGGTGAGGGCCAAGAGACCCAGTACTTC.

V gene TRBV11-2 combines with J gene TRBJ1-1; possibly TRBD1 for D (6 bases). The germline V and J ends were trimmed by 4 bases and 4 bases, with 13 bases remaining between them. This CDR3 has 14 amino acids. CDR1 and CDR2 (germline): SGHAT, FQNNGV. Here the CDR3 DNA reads TGTGCCAGCAGCTCCAACAGGGATGGCACTGAAGCTTTCTTT. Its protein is CASSSNRDGTEAFF.

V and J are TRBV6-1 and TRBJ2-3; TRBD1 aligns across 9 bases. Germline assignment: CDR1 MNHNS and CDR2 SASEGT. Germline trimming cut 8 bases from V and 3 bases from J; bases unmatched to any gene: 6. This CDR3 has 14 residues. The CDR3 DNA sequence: TGTGCCAGCGAACAGGGGGCAAGGACAGATACGCAGTATTTT. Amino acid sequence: CASEQGARTDTQYF.

In DNA form, the CDR3 reads TGTGCCAGCAGTACCACAGGGGGATTGGGCTACGAGCAGTACTTC. It is translated as CASSTTGGLGYEQYF. The chain is built from TRBV27 and TRBJ2-7, with 8 bases that match TRBD1. This CDR3 is 15 amino acids long. Germline V gene sequence: CDR1 MNHEY, CDR2 SMNVEV (reference sequence). Unmatched junction bases numbered 9, after V lost 5 bases and J lost 3 bases.

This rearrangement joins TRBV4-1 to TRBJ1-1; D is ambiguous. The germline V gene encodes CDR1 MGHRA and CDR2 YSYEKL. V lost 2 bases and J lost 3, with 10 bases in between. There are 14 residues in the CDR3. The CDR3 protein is CASSQNGWDTEAFF. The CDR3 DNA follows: TGCGCCAGCAGCCAAAACGGGTGGGACACTGAAGCTTTCTTT.

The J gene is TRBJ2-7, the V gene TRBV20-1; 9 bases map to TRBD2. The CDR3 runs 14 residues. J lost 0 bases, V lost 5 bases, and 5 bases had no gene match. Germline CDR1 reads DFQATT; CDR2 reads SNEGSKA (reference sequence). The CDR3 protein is CSAGSSGASYEQYF. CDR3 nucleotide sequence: TGCAGTGCTGGCTCTAGCGGGGCCTCCTACGAGCAGTACTTC.

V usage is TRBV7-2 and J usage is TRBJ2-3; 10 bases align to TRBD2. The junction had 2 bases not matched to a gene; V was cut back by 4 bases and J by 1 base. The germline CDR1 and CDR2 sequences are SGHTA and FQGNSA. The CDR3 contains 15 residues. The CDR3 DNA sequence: TGTGCCAGCAGCTCCCTAGCGGGGGGCACAGATACGCAGTATTTT. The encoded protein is CASSSLAGGTDTQYF.

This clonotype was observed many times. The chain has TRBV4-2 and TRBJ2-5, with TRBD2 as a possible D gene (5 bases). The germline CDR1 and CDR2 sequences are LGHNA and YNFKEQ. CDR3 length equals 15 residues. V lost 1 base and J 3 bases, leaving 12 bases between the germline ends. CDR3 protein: CASSQVLSGEETQYF. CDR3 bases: TGTGCCAGCAGCCAAGTTCTGAGCGGAGAAGAGACCCAGTACTTC.

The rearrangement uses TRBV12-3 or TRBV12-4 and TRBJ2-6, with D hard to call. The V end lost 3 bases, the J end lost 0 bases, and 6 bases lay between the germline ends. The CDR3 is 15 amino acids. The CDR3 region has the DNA TGTGCCAGCAGTTTTCGTAGCTCTGGGGCCAACGTCCTGACTTTC. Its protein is CASSFRSSGANVLTF.

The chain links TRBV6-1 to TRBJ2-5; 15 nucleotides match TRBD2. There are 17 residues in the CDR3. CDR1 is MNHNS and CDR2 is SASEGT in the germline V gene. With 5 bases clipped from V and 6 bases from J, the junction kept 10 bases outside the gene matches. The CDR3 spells CASSFSSGLAGGKTQYF. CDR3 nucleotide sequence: TGTGCCAGCAGTTTTTCCTCGGGACTAGCGGGAGGCAAGACCCAGTACTTC.

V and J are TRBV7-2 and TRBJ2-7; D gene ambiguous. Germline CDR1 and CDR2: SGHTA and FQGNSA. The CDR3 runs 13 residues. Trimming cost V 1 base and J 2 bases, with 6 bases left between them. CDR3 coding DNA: TGTGCCAGCAGCTTAGTAGGGACCTACGAGCAGTACTTC. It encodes CASSLVGTYEQYF.